This TCR beta chain appears in the sequencing data of a study of T cells after yellow fever vaccination. For the study at large: Preparing low-cell-number fractions relied on SMART-Seq v4 Ultra Low Input. Regarding the study as a whole: Abundant bulk-population clonotypes could contaminate the FACS-sorted repertoires.

This clonotype was detected only a few times. As yet, its antigen is unknown. Trimming took 0 bases from V and 4 from J, leaving 18 bases between them. Germline-derived CDR1 and CDR2 are LGHNA and YSLEER. CDR3 length: 17 amino acids. Template-switching 5'RACE yielded the TCR cDNA; a universal primer site and UMIs were added in the process. TCRdb itself ran the 5' RACE reads through MiXCR, one entry per CDR3 protein. The sample lists 150,000 to 200,000 distinct CDR3 sequences, 11% occurring once. The V and J genes are TRBV4-3 and TRBJ2-5; TRBD1 might be the D (6 bases). This sequence was found in a man aged 18 to 29 who received the YFV17D yellow fever vaccine. Sequenced material: CD8+ T cells sorted from PBMCs, taken 15 days after the yellow fever booster vaccination. CDR3 residues: CASSQDRSGQGRETQYF. CDR3 bases: TGCGCCAGCAGCCAAGATAGGAGTGGGCAGGGGCGAGAGACCCAGTACTTC.